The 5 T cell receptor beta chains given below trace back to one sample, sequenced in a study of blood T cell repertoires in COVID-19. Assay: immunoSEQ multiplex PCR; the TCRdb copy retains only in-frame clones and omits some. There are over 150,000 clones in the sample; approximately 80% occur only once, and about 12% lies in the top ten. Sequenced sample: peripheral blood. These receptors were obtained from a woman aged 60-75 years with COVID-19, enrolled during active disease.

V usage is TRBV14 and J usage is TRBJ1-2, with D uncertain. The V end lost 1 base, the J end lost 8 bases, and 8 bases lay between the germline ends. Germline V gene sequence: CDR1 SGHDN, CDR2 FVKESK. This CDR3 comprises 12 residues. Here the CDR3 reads CASSQAGHGYTF. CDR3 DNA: TGTGCCAGCAGCCAAGCGGGTCACGGCTACACCTTC. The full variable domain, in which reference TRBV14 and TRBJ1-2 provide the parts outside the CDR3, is EAGVTQFPSHSVIEKGQTVTLRCDPISGHDNLYWYRRVMGKEIKFLLHFVKESKQDESGMPNNRFLAERTGGTYSTLKVQPAELEDSGVYFCASSQAGHGYTFGSGTRLTVV.

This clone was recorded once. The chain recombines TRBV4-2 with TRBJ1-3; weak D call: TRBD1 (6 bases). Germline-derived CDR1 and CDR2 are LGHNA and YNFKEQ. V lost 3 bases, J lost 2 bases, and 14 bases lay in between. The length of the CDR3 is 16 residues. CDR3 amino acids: CASSHSTGITGNTIYF. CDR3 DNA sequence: TGTGCCAGCAGCCACTCGACAGGAATAACTGGAAACACCATATATTTT.

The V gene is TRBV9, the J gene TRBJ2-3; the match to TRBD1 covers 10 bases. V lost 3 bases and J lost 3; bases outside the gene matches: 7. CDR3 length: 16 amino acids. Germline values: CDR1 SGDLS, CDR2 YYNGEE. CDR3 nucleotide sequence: TGTGCCAGCAGCGACCTCCGGGACAGGGGAACAGATACGCAGTATTTT. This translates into CASSDLRDRGTDTQYF.

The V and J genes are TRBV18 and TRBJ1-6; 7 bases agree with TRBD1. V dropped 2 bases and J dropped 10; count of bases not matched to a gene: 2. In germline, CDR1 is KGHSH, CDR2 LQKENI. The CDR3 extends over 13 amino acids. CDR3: CASSPGTDSPLHF. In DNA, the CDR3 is TGTGCCAGCTCACCAGGGACAGACTCACCCCTCCACTTT.

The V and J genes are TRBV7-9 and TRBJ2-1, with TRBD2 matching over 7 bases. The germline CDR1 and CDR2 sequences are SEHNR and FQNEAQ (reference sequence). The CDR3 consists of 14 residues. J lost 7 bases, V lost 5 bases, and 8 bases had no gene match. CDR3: CASSTSGNPNEQFF. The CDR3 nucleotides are TGTGCCAGCAGCACGAGCGGGAACCCGAATGAGCAGTTCTTC.